Detailed here is one T cell receptor beta chain. Its antigen is currently unknown. The length of the CDR3 is 13 residues. Germline-derived CDR1 and CDR2 are SGHVS and FQNEAQ. The germline V and J ends were trimmed by 10 bases and 8 bases, with 18 bases remaining between them. The data stem from a study of T cell responses to AZD1222 COVID-19 vaccine. Generated by immunoSEQ multiplex PCR, the TCRdb table keeps only in-frame clones and is missing some. The sample contains some 130,000 clones, roughly nine tenths of which appear only once. Broader study findings: A reported finding is that nearly half of spike-specific TCRs target unmutated variant regions. A mostly white British donor set with more females was recruited, and clonal diversity was possibly underestimated.

The source was peripheral blood, collected on day 0 of AZD1222 vaccination. The V and J genes are TRBV7-8 and TRBJ2-1; D unresolved. This TCR came from an adult in good health. CDR3 nucleotide sequence: TGTGCCACCGAATCATCGGGCGCGGATGAGCAGTTCTTC. Protein product: CATESSGADEQFF. The complete variable domain, with remaining parts taken from reference TRBV7-8 and TRBJ2-1, reads GAGVSQSPRYKVAKRGQDVALRCDPISGHVSLFWYQQALGQGPEFLTYFQNEAQLDKSGLPSDRFFAERPEGSVSTLKIQRTQQEDSAVYLCATESSGADEQFFGPGTRLTVL.